The 8 T cell receptor beta chains given below trace back to one sample, sequenced in a study of control samples from healthy donors and cancer patients. Assay: immunoSEQ multiplex PCR; the TCRdb copy retains only in-frame clones and omits some. The table shows around 100,000 clones, with approximately 90% occurring only once. Sequenced sample: PBMCs. These receptors all come from a man in his 60s with lung cancer.

V and J are TRBV7-6 and TRBJ2-5, with a weak D call TRBD1 (5 bases). In germline, CDR1 is SGHVS, CDR2 FNYEAQ. The CDR3 sequence is 16 residues long. V was trimmed by 1 base and J by 3 bases, leaving 15 bases between them. The CDR3 loop reads CASSLEAGFREETQYF. The CDR3 bases are TGTGCCAGCAGCTTAGAGGCAGGGTTTCGGGAAGAGACCCAGTACTTC.

This rearrangement joins TRBV6-4 to TRBJ2-5, with 10 nucleotides matching TRBD1. This CDR3 has 13 amino acids. Trimming took 4 bases from V and 5 from J; bases not matched to a gene: 1. CDR1 and CDR2 (germline): MRHNA, SNTAGT. CDR3 amino acids: CASSGDRGETQYF. The CDR3 coding sequence is TGTGCCAGCAGTGGGGACAGGGGTGAGACCCAGTACTTC.

This clone was observed a handful of times. The V call is TRBV14, the J call TRBJ2-3; no reliable D call. Trimming removed 4 bases at V and 7 bases at J, with 12 bases between. Germline V lookup: CDR1 SGHDN, CDR2 FVKESK. The CDR3 runs 13 residues. The CDR3 nucleotides read TGTGCCAGCAGCCCCCTTGGGGAAAATACGCAGTATTTT. As protein: CASSPLGENTQYF.

The rearrangement joins TRBV5-5 to TRBJ2-2; D gene unclear. The germline CDR1 and CDR2 sequences are SGHKS and YYEKEE (reference sequence). This CDR3 has 12 residues. V was cut by 4 bases and J by 8 bases, with 9 bases left in between. The CDR3 DNA sequence: TGTGCCAGCAGCCCGGGTTTTGGGGAGCTGTTTTTT. Protein product: CASSPGFGELFF.

The chain joins TRBV12-5 to TRBJ2-4, with D hard to call. The CDR3 loop spans 14 amino acids. Germline CDR1 reads LGHNT; CDR2 reads FRNRAP. V was trimmed by 1 base and J by 1 base, leaving 5 bases between them. This CDR3 reads CASGLAVAKNIQYF. CDR3 in DNA: TGTGCTAGTGGTTTGGCCGTTGCCAAAAACATTCAGTACTTC.

V and J are TRBV7-2 and TRBJ2-5, with 8 nucleotides matching TRBD2. V gave up 5 bases and J gave up 4 bases; unmatched junction bases: 9. The length of the CDR3 is 15 residues. Per germline, CDR1 SGHTA and CDR2 FQGNSA. CDR3 bases: TGTGCCAGCAGCAGTCCCCGAGGACTAGCAGAGACCCAGTACTTC. Its translation is CASSSPRGLAETQYF.

The chain carries TRBV5-1 and TRBJ1-1; no definite D call. The V gene lost 1 base and the J gene lost 1 base, with 11 bases spanning the gap. CDR3 length: 15 residues. Germline assignment: CDR1 SGHRS and CDR2 YFSETQ. The CDR3 loop reads CASSLKAGPNTEAFF. The CDR3 bases are TGCGCCAGCAGCTTGAAAGCAGGACCGAACACTGAAGCTTTCTTT.

The J gene is TRBJ2-1, the V gene TRBV5-4; no firm D call. Germline CDR1 SGHNT, CDR2 YYREEE (reference sequence). This CDR3 region has 12 residues. V was cut by 1 base and J by 7 bases, with 6 bases left in between. CDR3 bases: TGTGCCAGCAGCTTGCCCGGGAATGAGCAGTTCTTC. Translation: CASSLPGNEQFF.